The rows below give T cell receptor beta chains drawn from one sample of a study of T-cell reconstitution after alpha-beta-depleted transplantation in children. TCRdb redid the calling of the PCR reads with MiXCR, one entry per CDR3 protein. Of around 250,000 distinct CDR3 sequences listed, about a quarter were seen once; the top ten hold roughly 2.5%. The sequences come from PBMCs, collected before TCRalphabeta/CD19-depleted stem cell transplant. These receptors were obtained from a girl aged 2 to 10 with Fanconi anemia, due to receive a stem cell transplant. The CDR3 runs from the conserved cysteine through the conserved F or W. A D gene is named only where the DNA matches it firmly. Expanded clones get a size class; other rows say once, few or many, or leave the size out.

many	TRBJ2-5	TRBV20-1	.	CSAREPRGGVYQETQYF	TGCAGTGCTAGAGAGCCCAGAGGGGGGGTGTACCAAGAGACCCAGTACTTC
.	TRBJ2-7	TRBV20-1	TRBD2	CSAQMPGTSGYEQYF	TGCAGTGCTCAGATGCCCGGGACTAGCGGCTACGAGCAGTACTTC
many	TRBJ2-5	TRBV7-9	.	CASVRDNLPTGTQYF	TGTGCCAGCGTACGGGACAACCTCCCAACAGGGACCCAGTACTTC
.	TRBJ2-2	TRBV29-1	TRBD1	CSVRGQATGELFF	TGCAGCGTTAGAGGACAGGCAACCGGGGAGCTGTTTTTT
few	TRBJ2-1	TRBV7-9	TRBD2	CASRALAGQSSYNEQFF	TGTGCCAGCAGGGCGCTAGCGGGACAGAGCTCCTACAATGAGCAGTTCTTC
many	TRBJ2-1	TRBV7-6	.	CASSPNIESYNEQFF	TGTGCCAGCAGCCCCAACATTGAATCTTACAATGAGCAGTTCTTC
.	TRBJ1-2	TRBV5-5	TRBD1	CASSEPTGPNYGYTF	TGTGCCAGCAGCGAACCGACAGGGCCTAACTATGGCTACACCTTC
.	TRBJ1-6	TRBV12-3/TRBV12-4	.	CASTLMSSPLHF	TGTGCCAGCACGCTTATGAGTTCACCCCTCCACTTT
few	TRBJ2-3	TRBV6-1	.	CATRVGSTDTQYF	TGTGCCACCAGGGTGGGCTCCACAGATACGCAGTATTTT
.	TRBJ1-5	TRBV29-1	TRBD1	CSVGAGTGNQPQHF	TGCAGCGTTGGCGCCGGGACAGGGAATCAGCCCCAGCATTTT
.	TRBJ1-5	TRBV24-1	.	CATSRRGANQPQHF	TGTGCCACCAGTCGGAGGGGTGCGAATCAGCCCCAGCATTTT
many	TRBJ2-5	TRBV29-1	TRBD2	CSVLTSGQETQYF	TGCAGCGTCCTGACTAGCGGCCAAGAGACCCAGTACTTC
.	TRBJ2-3	TRBV5-1	TRBD1	CASSRWSSPDRGTDTQYF	TGCGCCAGCAGCCGATGGTCCTCACCGGACAGGGGAACAGATACGCAGTATTTT
.	TRBJ1-6	TRBV28	.	CASSINSPLHF	TGTGCCAGCTCCATCAATTCACCCCTCCACTTT
few	TRBJ2-1	TRBV28	.	CASGSRYNEQFF	TGTGCCAGCGGCTCAAGATACAATGAGCAGTTCTTC
many	TRBJ2-3	TRBV7-2	.	CASSLDGGLTDTQYF	TGTGCCAGCAGCTTGGATGGCGGGCTCACAGATACGCAGTATTTT
few	TRBJ1-2	TRBV13	TRBD1	CASSLLRYPGQSYGYTF	TGTGCCAGCAGCTTATTGCGGTACCCGGGACAGTCATATGGCTACACCTTC
.	TRBJ2-1	TRBV6-5	.	CASTRGNEQFF	TGTGCCAGCACCCGAGGCAATGAGCAGTTCTTC
.	TRBJ2-7	TRBV20-1	TRBD2	CSARDFLAGEPSSYEQYF	TGCAGTGCTAGAGATTTCCTAGCGGGAGAACCAAGCTCGTACGAGCAGTACTTC
.	TRBJ2-6	TRBV29-1	.	CSVEDWGRSSGANVLTF	TGCAGCGTTGAAGATTGGGGGAGGAGCTCTGGGGCCAACGTCCTGACTTTC
many	TRBJ2-7	TRBV10-3	.	CAISESGTYEQYF	TGTGCCATCAGTGAGTCCGGGACCTACGAGCAGTACTTC
.	TRBJ2-1	TRBV6-5	TRBD1	CASSSRDREGEQFF	TGTGCCAGCAGTTCCCGGGACAGGGAAGGGGAGCAGTTCTTC
few	TRBJ2-2	TRBV6-5	.	CASSFRTAFTGELFF	TGTGCCAGCAGTTTTCGGACCGCCTTTACCGGGGAGCTGTTTTTT
.	TRBJ2-7	TRBV6-1	.	CASSLAGGQLEQYF	TGTGCCAGCAGTCTGGCCGGGGGACAGTTGGAGCAGTACTTC
many	TRBJ2-7	TRBV29-1	TRBD2	CSVFSGTLDEQYF	TGCAGCGTCTTTAGCGGGACCCTTGACGAGCAGTACTTC
.	TRBJ1-5	TRBV7-8	TRBD1	CASSHRQGSSNQPQHF	TGTGCCAGCAGCCACAGACAGGGATCGAGCAATCAGCCCCAGCATTTT
many	TRBJ2-1	TRBV20-1	TRBD2	CSARKPGLAGGGTYNEQFF	TGCAGTGCTAGGAAACCGGGACTAGCGGGGGGGGGAACCTACAATGAGCAGTTCTTC
.	TRBJ2-4	TRBV25-1	.	CASSEPLRIQYF	TGTGCCAGCAGTGAACCCCTGCGCATTCAGTACTTC
.	TRBJ2-1	TRBV3-1	TRBD2	CASSLTGTRHNEQFF	TGTGCCAGCAGCCTGACCGGGACTAGGCACAATGAGCAGTTCTTC
many	TRBJ2-2	TRBV19	TRBD2	CASSISGSGTGELFF	TGTGCCAGTAGTATAAGCGGGAGCGGCACCGGGGAGCTGTTTTTT
.	TRBJ2-5	TRBV6-1	.	CASSLGTSPETQYF	TGTGCCAGCAGTCTAGGGACTTCACCAGAGACCCAGTACTTC
many	TRBJ2-7	TRBV5-1	.	CASSLAKGRHYEQYF	TGCGCCAGCAGCTTGGCCAAAGGCAGGCACTACGAGCAGTACTTC
few	TRBJ2-7	TRBV28	.	CASSSPGVSYEQYF	TGTGCCAGCAGTTCCCCAGGGGTCTCCTACGAGCAGTACTTC
many	TRBJ2-7	TRBV10-3	.	CAISESQGPVSYEQYF	TGTGCCATCAGTGAGTCGCAAGGCCCGGTATCCTACGAGCAGTACTTC
.	TRBJ2-3	TRBV20-1	.	CSASRGDLTDTQYF	TGCAGTGCTAGTCGTGGGGACCTCACAGATACGCAGTATTTT
.	TRBJ1-6	TRBV5-6	.	CASSTNRNSPLHF	TGTGCCAGCAGCACCAACAGAAATTCACCCCTCCACTTT
.	TRBJ2-5	TRBV25-1	TRBD2	CASSEWAGVQETQYF	TGTGCCAGCAGTGAATGGGCGGGGGTGCAAGAGACCCAGTACTTC
many	TRBJ2-7	TRBV12-3/TRBV12-4	TRBD1	CASSRGFEGEQYF	TGTGCCAGCAGCAGGGGGTTTGAAGGGGAGCAGTACTTC
.	TRBJ2-7	TRBV13	.	CASSSDRSSYEQYF	TGTGCCAGCAGCTCAGACAGGAGCTCCTACGAGCAGTACTTC
.	TRBJ2-1	TRBV29-1	TRBD1	CSVVDRGNQFF	TGCAGCGTTGTGGACAGGGGGAATCAGTTCTTC
few	TRBJ2-7	TRBV2	TRBD2	CASITSGRASEQYF	TGTGCCAGCATAACTAGCGGGAGGGCCAGCGAGCAGTACTTC
many	TRBJ2-3	TRBV4-1	TRBD1	CAAKTGGADTQYF	TGCGCCGCAAAGACAGGGGGCGCGGATACGCAGTATTTT
many	TRBJ2-3	TRBV29-1	.	CSVDRREINTDTQYF	TGCAGCGTGGACAGGAGGGAGATAAACACAGATACGCAGTATTTT
few	TRBJ2-5	TRBV25-1	.	CASSAALTGWEETQYF	TGTGCCAGCAGTGCCGCTCTGACAGGTTGGGAGGAGACCCAGTACTTC
.	TRBJ1-1	TRBV5-1	.	CASSLRRDTGTEAFF	TGCGCCAGCAGCTTACGCCGGGACACCGGCACTGAAGCTTTCTTT
once	TRBJ1-3	TRBV6-5	.	CASSYSGRSGNTIYF	TGTGCCAGCAGTTACTCAGGTCGCTCTGGAAACACCATATATTTT
many	TRBJ2-1	TRBV6-1	TRBD1	CASFPRTGGNEQFF	TGTGCCAGCTTTCCTCGGACAGGGGGCAATGAGCAGTTCTTC
few	TRBJ1-2	TRBV28	.	CASSFFPRVGYGYTF	TGTGCCAGCAGTTTTTTCCCTCGGGTAGGATATGGCTACACCTTC
.	TRBJ2-1	TRBV5-6	.	CASSPSSRDNEQFF	TGTGCCAGCAGCCCTTCAAGTAGGGACAATGAGCAGTTCTTC
many	TRBJ2-1	TRBV29-1	TRBD2	CSVPPSSGHNEQFF	TGCAGCGTTCCCCCTTCTAGCGGTCACAATGAGCAGTTCTTC
.	TRBJ2-1	TRBV5-1	TRBD2	CASSQGLAGGGNEQFF	TGCGCCAGCAGCCAGGGACTAGCGGGGGGCGGCAATGAGCAGTTCTTC
.	TRBJ2-1	TRBV29-1	.	CSVARTEISSYNEQFF	TGCAGCGTTGCCAGGACAGAAATTTCTTCCTACAATGAGCAGTTCTTC
many	TRBJ2-1	TRBV20-1	TRBD2	CSPLGTSPNEQFF	TGCAGTCCTCTGGGGACTAGCCCCAATGAGCAGTTCTTC